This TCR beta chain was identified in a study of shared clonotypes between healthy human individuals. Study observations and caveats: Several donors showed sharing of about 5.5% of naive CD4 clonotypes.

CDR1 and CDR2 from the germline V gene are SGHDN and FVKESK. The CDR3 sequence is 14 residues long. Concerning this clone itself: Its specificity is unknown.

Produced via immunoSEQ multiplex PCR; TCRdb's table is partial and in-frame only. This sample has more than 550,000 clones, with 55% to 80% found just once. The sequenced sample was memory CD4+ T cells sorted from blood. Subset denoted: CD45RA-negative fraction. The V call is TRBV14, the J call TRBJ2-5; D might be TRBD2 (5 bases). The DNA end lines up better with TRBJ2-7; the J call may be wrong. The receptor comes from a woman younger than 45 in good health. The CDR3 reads CASSQEEGPYEQYF. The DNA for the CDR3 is TGTGCCAGCAGCCAAGAAGAGGGTCCCTACGAGCAGTACTTC.